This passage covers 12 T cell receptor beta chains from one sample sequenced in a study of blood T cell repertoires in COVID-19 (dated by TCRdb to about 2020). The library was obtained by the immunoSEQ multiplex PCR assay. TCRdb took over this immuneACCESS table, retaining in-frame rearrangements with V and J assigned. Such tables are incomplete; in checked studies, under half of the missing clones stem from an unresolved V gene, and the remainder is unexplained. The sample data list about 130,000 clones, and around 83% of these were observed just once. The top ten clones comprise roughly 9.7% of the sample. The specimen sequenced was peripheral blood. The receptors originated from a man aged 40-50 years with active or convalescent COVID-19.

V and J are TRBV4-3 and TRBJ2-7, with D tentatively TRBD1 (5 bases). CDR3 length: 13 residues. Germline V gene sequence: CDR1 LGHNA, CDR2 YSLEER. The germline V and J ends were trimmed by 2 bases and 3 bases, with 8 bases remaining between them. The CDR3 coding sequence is TGCGCCAGCAGCCAAAGGGGTGGCTACGAGCAGTACTTC. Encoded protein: CASSQRGGYEQYF.

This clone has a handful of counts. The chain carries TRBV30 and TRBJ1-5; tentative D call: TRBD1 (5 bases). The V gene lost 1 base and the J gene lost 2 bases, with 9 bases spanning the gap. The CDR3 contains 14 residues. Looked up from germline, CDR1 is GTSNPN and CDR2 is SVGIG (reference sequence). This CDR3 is CAWSEGSGNQPQHF. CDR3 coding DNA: TGTGCCTGGAGTGAGGGGTCTGGCAATCAGCCCCAGCATTTT.

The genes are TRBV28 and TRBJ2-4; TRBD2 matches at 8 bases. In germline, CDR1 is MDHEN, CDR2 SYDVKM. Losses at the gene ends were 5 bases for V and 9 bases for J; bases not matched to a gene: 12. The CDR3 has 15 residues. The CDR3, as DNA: TGTGCCAGCAGTCAGCGGGGGCCTTCGGTAGCCATTCAGTACTTC. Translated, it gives CASSQRGPSVAIQYF.

In DNA form, the CDR3 reads TGTGCCAGTACCATCACAGGGACGGATCAGCCCCAGCATTTT. Protein sequence: CASTITGTDQPQHF. V gene TRBV19 combines with J gene TRBJ1-5; D possibly corresponds to TRBD1 (6 bases). The CDR3 is made up of 14 amino acids. The germline gives CDR1 LNHDA, CDR2 SQIVND (reference sequence). V lost 7 bases and J 5 bases, leaving 15 bases between the germline ends.

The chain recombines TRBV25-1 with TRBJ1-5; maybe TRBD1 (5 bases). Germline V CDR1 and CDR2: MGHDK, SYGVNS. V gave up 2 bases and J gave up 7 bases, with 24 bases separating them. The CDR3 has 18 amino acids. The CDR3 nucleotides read TGTGCCAGCAGTGAACCGTTTATGGGCAGGGCAAGGCGGCAGCCCCAGCATTTT. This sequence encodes CASSEPFMGRARRQPQHF.

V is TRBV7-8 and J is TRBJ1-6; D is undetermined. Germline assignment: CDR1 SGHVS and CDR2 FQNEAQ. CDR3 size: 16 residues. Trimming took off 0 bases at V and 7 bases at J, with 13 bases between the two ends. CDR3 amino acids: CASSLAQVALNSPLHF. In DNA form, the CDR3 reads TGTGCCAGCAGCTTAGCCCAAGTGGCTTTAAATTCACCCCTCCACTTT.

CDR3 coding DNA: TGTGCCAGCAGCCAACCGGGACAGGGAACCGGGGAGCTGTTTTTT. Amino acid sequence: CASSQPGQGTGELFF. The V gene is TRBV6-2 or TRBV6-3, the J gene TRBJ2-2; 9 nucleotides align to TRBD1. There are 15 residues in the CDR3. Trimming took 6 bases from V and 5 from J; bases not matched to a gene: 7. Germline values: CDR1 MNHEY, CDR2 SVGEGT.

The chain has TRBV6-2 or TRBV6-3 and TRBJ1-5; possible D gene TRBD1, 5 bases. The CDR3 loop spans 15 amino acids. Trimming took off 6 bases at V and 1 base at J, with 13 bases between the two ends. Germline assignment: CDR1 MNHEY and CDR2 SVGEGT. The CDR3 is CASSPQGRSNQPQHF. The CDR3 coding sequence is TGTGCCAGCAGCCCCCAGGGAAGAAGCAATCAGCCCCAGCATTTT.

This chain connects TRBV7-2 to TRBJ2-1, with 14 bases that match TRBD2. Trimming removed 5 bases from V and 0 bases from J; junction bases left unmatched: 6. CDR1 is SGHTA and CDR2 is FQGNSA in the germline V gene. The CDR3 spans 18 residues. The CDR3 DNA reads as TGTGCCAGCAGCCAGGGACTAGCGGGGGTAAGCTCCTACAATGAGCAGTTCTTC. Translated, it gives CASSQGLAGVSSYNEQFF.

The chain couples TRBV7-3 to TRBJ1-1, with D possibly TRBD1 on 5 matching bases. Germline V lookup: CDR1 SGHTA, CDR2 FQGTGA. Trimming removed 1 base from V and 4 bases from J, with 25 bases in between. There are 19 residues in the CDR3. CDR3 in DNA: TGTGCCAGCAGCTTAAGATCGGGCCCCGGACACGGAGTGACCACTGAAGCTTTCTTT. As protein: CASSLRSGPGHGVTTEAFF.

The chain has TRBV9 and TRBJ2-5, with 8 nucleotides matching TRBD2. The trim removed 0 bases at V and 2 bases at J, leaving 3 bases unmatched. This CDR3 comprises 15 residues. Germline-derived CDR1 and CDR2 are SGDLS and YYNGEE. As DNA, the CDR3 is TGTGCCAGCAGCGTAGACCCGGGGGGGCAAGAGACCCAGTACTTC. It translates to CASSVDPGGQETQYF.

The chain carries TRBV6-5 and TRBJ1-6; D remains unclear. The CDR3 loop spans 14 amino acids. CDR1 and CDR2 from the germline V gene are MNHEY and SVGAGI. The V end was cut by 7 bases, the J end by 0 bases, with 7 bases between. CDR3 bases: TGTGCCAGCACACTAAGCTCCTATAATTCACCCCTCCACTTT. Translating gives CASTLSSYNSPLHF.